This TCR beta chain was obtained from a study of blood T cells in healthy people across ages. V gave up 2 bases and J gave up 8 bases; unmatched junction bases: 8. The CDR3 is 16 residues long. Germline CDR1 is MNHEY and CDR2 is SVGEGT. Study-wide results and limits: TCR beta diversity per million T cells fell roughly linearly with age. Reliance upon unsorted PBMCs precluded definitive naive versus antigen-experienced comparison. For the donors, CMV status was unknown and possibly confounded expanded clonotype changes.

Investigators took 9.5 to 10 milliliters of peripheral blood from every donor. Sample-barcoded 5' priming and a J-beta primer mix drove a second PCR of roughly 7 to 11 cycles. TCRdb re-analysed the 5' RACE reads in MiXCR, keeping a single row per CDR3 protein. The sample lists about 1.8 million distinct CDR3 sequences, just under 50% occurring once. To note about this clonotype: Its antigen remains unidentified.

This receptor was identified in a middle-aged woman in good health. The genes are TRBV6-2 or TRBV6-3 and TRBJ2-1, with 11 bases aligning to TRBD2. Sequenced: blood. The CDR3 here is CASSYPLAGGYDEQFF. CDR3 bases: TGTGCCAGCAGTTACCCGCTAGCGGGGGGTTACGATGAGCAGTTCTTC.